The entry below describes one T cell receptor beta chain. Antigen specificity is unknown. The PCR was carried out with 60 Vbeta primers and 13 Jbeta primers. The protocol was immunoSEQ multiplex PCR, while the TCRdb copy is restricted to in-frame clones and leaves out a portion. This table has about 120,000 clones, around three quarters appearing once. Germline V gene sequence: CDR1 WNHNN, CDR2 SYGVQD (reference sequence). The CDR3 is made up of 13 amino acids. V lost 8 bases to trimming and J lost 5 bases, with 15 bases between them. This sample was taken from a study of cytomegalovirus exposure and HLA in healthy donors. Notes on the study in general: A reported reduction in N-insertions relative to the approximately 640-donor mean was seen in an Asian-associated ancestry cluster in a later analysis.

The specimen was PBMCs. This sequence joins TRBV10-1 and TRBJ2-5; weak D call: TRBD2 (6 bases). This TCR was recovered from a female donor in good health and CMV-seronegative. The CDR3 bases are TGCGCCAGCGCCGAGACTAGTGGCGAGACCCAGTACTTC. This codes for CASAETSGETQYF.